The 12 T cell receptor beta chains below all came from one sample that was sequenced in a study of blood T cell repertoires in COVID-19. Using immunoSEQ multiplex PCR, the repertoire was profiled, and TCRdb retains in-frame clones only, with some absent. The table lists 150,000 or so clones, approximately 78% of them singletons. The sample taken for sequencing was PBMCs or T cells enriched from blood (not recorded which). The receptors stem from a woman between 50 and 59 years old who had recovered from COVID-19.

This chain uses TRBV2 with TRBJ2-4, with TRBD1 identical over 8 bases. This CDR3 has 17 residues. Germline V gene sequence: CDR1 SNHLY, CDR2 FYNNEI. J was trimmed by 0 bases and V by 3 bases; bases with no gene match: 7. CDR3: CASSDRQGPIAKNIQYF. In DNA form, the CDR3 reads TGTGCCAGCAGTGACAGACAGGGGCCCATAGCCAAAAACATTCAGTACTTC.

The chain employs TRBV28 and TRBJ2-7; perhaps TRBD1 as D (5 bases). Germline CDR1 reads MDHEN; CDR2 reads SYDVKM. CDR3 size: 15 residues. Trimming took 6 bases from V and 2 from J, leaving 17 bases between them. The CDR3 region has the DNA TGTGCCAGCAGCCTCGGAACGACAGTACCCTACGAGCAGTACTTC. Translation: CASSLGTTVPYEQYF. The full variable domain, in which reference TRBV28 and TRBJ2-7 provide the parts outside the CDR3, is DVKVTQSSRYLVKRTGEKVFLECVQDMDHENMFWYRQDPGLGLRLIYFSYDVKMKEKGDIPEGYSVSREKKERFSLILESASTNQTSMYLCASSLGTTVPYEQYFGPGTRLTVT.

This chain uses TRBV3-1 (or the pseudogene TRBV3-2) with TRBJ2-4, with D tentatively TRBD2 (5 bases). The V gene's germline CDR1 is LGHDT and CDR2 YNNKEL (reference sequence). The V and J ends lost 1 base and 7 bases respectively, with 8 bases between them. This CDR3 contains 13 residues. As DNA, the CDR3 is TGTGCCAGCAGCCAAGTCCGGGGTAACATTCAGTACTTC. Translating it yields CASSQVRGNIQYF.

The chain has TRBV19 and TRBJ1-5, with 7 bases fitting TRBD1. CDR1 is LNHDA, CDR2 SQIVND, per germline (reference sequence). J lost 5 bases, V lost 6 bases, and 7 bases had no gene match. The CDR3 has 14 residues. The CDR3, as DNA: TGTGCCAGTAGGGACAGGTTAAATCATCAGCCCCAGCATTTT. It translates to CASRDRLNHQPQHF.

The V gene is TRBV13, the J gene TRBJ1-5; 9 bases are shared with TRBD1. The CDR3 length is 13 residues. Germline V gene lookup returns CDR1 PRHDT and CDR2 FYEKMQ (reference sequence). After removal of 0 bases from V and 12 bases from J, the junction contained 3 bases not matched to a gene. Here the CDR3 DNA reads TGTGCCAGCAGCTTAGGGTACAGGGGGCACCAGCATTTT. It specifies CASSLGYRGHQHF.

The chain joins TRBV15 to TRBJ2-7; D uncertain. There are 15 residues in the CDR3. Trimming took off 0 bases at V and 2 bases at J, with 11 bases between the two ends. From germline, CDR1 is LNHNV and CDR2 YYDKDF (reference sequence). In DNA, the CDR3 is TGTGCCACCAGCAGAGACAGGCTTAACCCCTACGAGCAGTACTTC. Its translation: CATSRDRLNPYEQYF.

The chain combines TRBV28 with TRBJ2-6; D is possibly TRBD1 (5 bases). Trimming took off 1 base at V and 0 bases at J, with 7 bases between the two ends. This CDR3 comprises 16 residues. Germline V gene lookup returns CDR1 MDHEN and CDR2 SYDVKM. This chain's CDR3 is CASSLYDSSGANVLTF. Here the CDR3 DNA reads TGTGCCAGCAGTTTATATGACAGCTCTGGGGCCAACGTCCTGACTTTC.

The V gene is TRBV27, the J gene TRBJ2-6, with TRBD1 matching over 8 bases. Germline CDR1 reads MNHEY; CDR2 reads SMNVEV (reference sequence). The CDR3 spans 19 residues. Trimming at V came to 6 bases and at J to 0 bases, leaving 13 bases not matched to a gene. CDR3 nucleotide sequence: TGTGCCAGCAGCCTCACTCGGACAGGGTGGCGCTCTGGGGCCAACGTCCTGACTTTC. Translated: CASSLTRTGWRSGANVLTF. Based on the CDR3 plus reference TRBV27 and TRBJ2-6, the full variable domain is EAQVTQNPRYLITVTGKKLTVTCSQNMNHEYMSWYRQDPGLGLRQIYYSMNVEVTDKGDVPEGYKVSRKEKRNFPLILESPSPNQTSLYFCASSLTRTGWRSGANVLTFGAGSRLTVL.

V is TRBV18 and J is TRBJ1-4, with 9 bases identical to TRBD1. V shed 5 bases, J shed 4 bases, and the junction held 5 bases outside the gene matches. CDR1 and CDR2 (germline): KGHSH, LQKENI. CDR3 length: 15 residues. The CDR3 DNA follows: TGTGCCAGCTCATTTCGACAGGGGGATAATGAAAAACTGTTTTTT. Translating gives CASSFRQGDNEKLFF.

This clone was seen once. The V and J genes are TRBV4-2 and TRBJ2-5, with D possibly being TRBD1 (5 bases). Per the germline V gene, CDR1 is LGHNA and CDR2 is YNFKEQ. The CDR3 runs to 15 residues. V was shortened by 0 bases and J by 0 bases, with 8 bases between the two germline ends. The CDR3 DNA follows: TGTGCCAGCAGCCAAGAAGCACAGGACCAAGAGACCCAGTACTTC. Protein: CASSQEAQDQETQYF.

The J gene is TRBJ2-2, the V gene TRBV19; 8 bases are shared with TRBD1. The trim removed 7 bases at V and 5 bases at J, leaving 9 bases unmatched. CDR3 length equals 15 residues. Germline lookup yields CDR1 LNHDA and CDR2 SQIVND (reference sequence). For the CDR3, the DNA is TGTGCCAGTACCAACCAGGACAGGGCAACCGGGGAGCTGTTTTTT. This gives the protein CASTNQDRATGELFF.

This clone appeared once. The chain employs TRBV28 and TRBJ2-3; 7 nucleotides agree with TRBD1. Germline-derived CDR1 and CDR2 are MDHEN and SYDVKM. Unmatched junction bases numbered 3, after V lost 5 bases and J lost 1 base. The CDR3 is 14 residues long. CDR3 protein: CASSLGTGTDTQYF. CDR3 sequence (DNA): TGTGCCAGCAGTCTCGGGACAGGCACAGATACGCAGTATTTT.